The 30 T cell receptor beta chains listed next were all sequenced from one sample in a study of metastatic and nonmetastatic thyroid tumors. TCRdb called clones again from the PCR reads with MiXCR. The sample contains 9,400 or so clones, about a third of which appear only once. Thyroid surgery took place with no prior treatment in any patient. Sequenced input: adjacent normal tissue. These TCRs come from a female donor with papillary thyroid cancer or a benign thyroid nodule (not recorded which). Some clones in this sample may be carry-over from other donors' samples.

The J gene is TRBJ2-7, the V gene TRBV9; 10 nucleotides match TRBD1. In germline, CDR1 is SGDLS, CDR2 YYNGEE. The CDR3 runs 12 residues. The J segment lost 6 bases and the V segment lost 7 bases, leaving 4 bases of the junction unmatched. The CDR3 protein is CASGQGGSEQYF. DNA of the CDR3: TGTGCCAGCGGACAGGGGGGGTCCGAGCAGTACTTC.

The table lists this clone with many counts. V and J are TRBV18 and TRBJ2-2, with a tentative D call TRBD1 (5 bases). The CDR3 spans 14 residues. The V end lost 8 bases, the J end lost 3 bases, and 13 bases lay between the germline ends. CDR1 is KGHSH and CDR2 is LQKENI in the germline V gene. The CDR3 protein is CASAQGFDTGELFF. The CDR3 coding sequence is TGTGCCAGCGCGCAGGGTTTCGACACCGGGGAGCTGTTTTTT.

This clone has more than one count but fewer than ten. The rearrangement joins TRBV24-1 to TRBJ1-1, with D possibly matching TRBD1 (5 bases). The CDR3 extends over 15 amino acids. Per germline, CDR1 KGHDR and CDR2 SFDVKD. Trimming stripped 3 bases from V and 4 bases from J, with 14 bases between. This CDR3 reads CATSDPRGTSTEAFF. Here the CDR3 DNA reads TGTGCCACCAGTGATCCCCGGGGGACGAGCACTGAAGCTTTCTTT.

This sequence joins TRBV4-2 and TRBJ2-1; the match to TRBD2 covers 9 bases. Germline lookup yields CDR1 LGHNA and CDR2 YNFKEQ. Unmatched junction bases numbered 1, after V lost 4 bases and J lost 0 bases. The CDR3 is 15 residues long. The CDR3, as DNA: TGTGCCAGCAGCCGGACTAGCGTCTCCTACAATGAGCAGTTCTTC. This codes for CASSRTSVSYNEQFF.

The rearrangement links TRBV7-2 to TRBJ2-7; TRBD1 matches at 12 bases. Germline V gene data show CDR1 as SGHTA and CDR2 as FQGNSA. This CDR3 contains 16 residues. The J segment lost 4 bases and the V segment lost 1 base, leaving 5 bases of the junction unmatched. CDR3 nucleotide sequence: TGTGCCAGCAGCTTAGTCGCGGGACAGGGGGCTTACGAGCAGTACTTC. It codes for CASSLVAGQGAYEQYF. Filled out from reference TRBV7-2 and TRBJ2-7, the complete variable domain reads GAGVSQSPSNKVTEKGKDVELRCDPISGHTALYWYRQSLGQGLEFLIYFQGNSAPDKSGLPSDRFSAERTGGSVSTLTIQRTQQEDSAVYLCASSLVAGQGAYEQYFGPGTRLTVT.

By sample fraction, this clone is large. This rearrangement joins TRBV6-1 to TRBJ2-1; D remains unclear. Per germline, CDR1 MNHNS and CDR2 SASEGT. Trimming removed 6 bases at V and 0 bases at J, with 15 bases between. This CDR3 is built from 16 residues. In nucleotides, the CDR3 is TGTGCCAGCAGCCCAAGCGACGGGTCCTCCTACAATGAGCAGTTCTTC. The encoded protein is CASSPSDGSSYNEQFF.

This clone was found a few times. The V call is TRBV20-1, the J call TRBJ2-5; 8 bases are a match to TRBD2. V dropped 7 bases and J dropped 1; count of bases not matched to a gene: 5. The CDR3 sequence is 13 residues long. From germline, CDR1 is DFQATT and CDR2 SNEGSKA (reference sequence). The CDR3 reads CSDTGRVQETQYF. The CDR3 nucleotides are TGCAGTGATACCGGGAGGGTCCAAGAGACCCAGTACTTC.

This clone has only a few counts. This chain links TRBV27 with TRBJ1-5; weak D call: TRBD1 (6 bases). CDR3 length equals 14 residues. Germline loops: CDR1 MNHEY, CDR2 SMNVEV (reference sequence). The V and J ends lost 0 bases and 7 bases respectively, with 10 bases between them. This CDR3 is CASSLSPGEQPQHF. The CDR3 coding sequence is TGTGCCAGCAGTTTATCCCCAGGGGAACAGCCCCAGCATTTT.

This chain links TRBV28 with TRBJ1-4; TRBD1 is a possible D gene (6 bases). The germline V gene encodes CDR1 MDHEN and CDR2 SYDVKM. The ends were cut back, 6 bases at V and 13 bases at J, with 21 bases in the middle. The CDR3 sequence is 14 residues long. The CDR3 bases are TGTGCCAGCAGCACAGGCTACCAAAGAGGGGGACTGTTTTTT. Protein product: CASSTGYQRGGLFF.

The chain couples TRBV4-3 to TRBJ2-3; no reliable D call. V was cut by 1 base and J by 7 bases, with 12 bases left in between. The CDR3 sequence is 14 residues long. The V gene's germline CDR1 is LGHNA and CDR2 YSLEER. The CDR3 coding sequence is TGCGCCAGCAGCCAAGGGTTGTTCTCGTATACGCAGTATTTT. It encodes CASSQGLFSYTQYF.

This clone has more than one count but fewer than ten. This sequence joins TRBV12-3 or TRBV12-4 and TRBJ1-1; no clear D. Trimming removed 3 bases from V and 1 base from J, with 6 bases in between. The CDR3 has 13 amino acids. The CDR3 bases are TGTGCCAGCAGTTTTCGGGAGAACACTGAAGCTTTCTTT. It encodes CASSFRENTEAFF.

CDR3 DNA sequence: TGTGCCAGCAGCTTAAGGGCAGACGCCTACAATGAGCAGTTCTTC. Protein product: CASSLRADAYNEQFF. The V call is TRBV7-3, the J call TRBJ2-1; D unclear. CDR1 is SGHTA and CDR2 is FQGTGA in the germline V gene. CDR3 length: 15 amino acids. With 1 base removed from V and 2 bases from J, the gap between germline ends came to 9 bases.

This clone was counted only a few times. V and J are TRBV27 and TRBJ1-2; 7 bases fit TRBD1. Germline CDR1 reads MNHEY; CDR2 reads SMNVEV (reference sequence). The CDR3 has 13 amino acids. Trimming removed 6 bases from V and 7 bases from J; junction bases left unmatched: 8. The CDR3 DNA reads as TGTGCCAGCAGGGAAGGGGGCGCAGGTGGCTACACCTTC. This gives the protein CASREGGAGGYTF.

J is TRBJ2-7 and V is TRBV9; possibly TRBD2 for D (5 bases). Germline assignment: CDR1 SGDLS and CDR2 YYNGEE. V dropped 2 bases and J dropped 3 bases, with 18 bases sitting between them. The CDR3 has 16 amino acids. The CDR3 coding sequence is TGTGCCAGCAGCGTCCGGACTGATAGCGAACTCTACGAGCAGTACTTC. Amino acid sequence: CASSVRTDSELYEQYF.

The table lists this clone with a few counts. The rearrangement joins TRBV12-3 or TRBV12-4 to TRBJ1-1; tentatively, D is TRBD1 (5 bases). CDR3 length equals 14 residues. V gave up 7 bases and J gave up 5 bases, with 17 bases separating them. CDR3 amino acids: CASTMRGEGTEAFF. CDR3 nucleotide sequence: TGTGCCAGCACCATGCGTGGGGAGGGGACTGAAGCTTTCTTT.

This sequence joins TRBV11-2 and TRBJ1-1; 9 nucleotides line up with TRBD1. Trimming took 3 bases from V and 4 from J; bases not matched to a gene: 15. The CDR3 has 18 residues. Germline values: CDR1 SGHAT, CDR2 FQNNGV. The CDR3 here is CASSFGGWDRVKSTEAFF. DNA of the CDR3: TGTGCCAGCAGCTTTGGGGGGTGGGACAGGGTGAAGAGCACTGAAGCTTTCTTT.

This clone appeared a few times. J is TRBJ1-1 and V is TRBV6-1; 10 bases are shared with TRBD1. The CDR3 is 15 amino acids. CDR1 MNHNS and CDR2 SASEGT come from the germline V gene. V was clipped by 7 bases and J by 4 bases; unmatched bases: 9. CDR3 in amino acids: CASNPPTGGGTEAFF. DNA of the CDR3: TGTGCCAGCAACCCCCCGACAGGGGGCGGCACTGAAGCTTTCTTT.

This clone is medium-sized (0.01 to 0.1%) in the sample. Here the CDR3 DNA reads TGCGCCAGCAGCTTTTCCAGCGACTATGGCTACACCTTC. Its protein product is CASSFSSDYGYTF. The J gene is TRBJ1-2, the V gene TRBV5-1; D gene ambiguous. Germline CDR1 reads SGHRS; CDR2 reads YFSETQ. Deletions cut 2 bases from V and 3 bases from J, with 8 bases between. There are 13 residues in the CDR3.

On this clone: The germline gene is not matched at one end of the junction; a read error may be the cause. J is TRBJ2-3 and V is TRBV2; D unclear. CDR3 length: 14 amino acids. The germline V gene encodes CDR1 SNHLY and CDR2 FYNNEI. In DNA form, the CDR3 reads TGTGCCAGCAGCATAAACCTATTCACAGATAAGCAGTATTTT. As protein: CASSINLFTDKQYF.

By proportion, this clone is medium-sized. Within the sample, other DNA sequences also encode this same CDR3. The chain recombines TRBV30 with TRBJ2-2; TRBD2 matches at 11 bases. CDR3 length: 15 residues. The V gene's germline CDR1 is GTSNPN and CDR2 SVGIG (reference sequence). V trimming: 3 bases; J trimming: 7 bases; junction bases outside the gene matches: 7. The CDR3 loop reads CAWRTSGTRSGELFF. Here the CDR3 DNA reads TGTGCCTGGAGGACTAGCGGGACCCGAAGCGGGGAGCTGTTTTTT.

This clone appeared a few times. This rearrangement joins TRBV6-1 to TRBJ2-1, with 7 bases identical to TRBD2. V lost 4 bases to trimming and J lost 4 bases; unmatched junction nucleotides: 7. This CDR3 region has 15 residues. CDR1 is MNHNS and CDR2 is SASEGT in the germline V gene. The CDR3 nucleotides read TGTGCCAGCAGTGGGGGGGGAGGGAGGTACAATGAGCAGTTCTTC. It translates to CASSGGGGRYNEQFF.

This chain links TRBV20-1 with TRBJ1-5, with D unresolved. This CDR3 comprises 15 residues. Germline lookup yields CDR1 DFQATT and CDR2 SNEGSKA (reference sequence). V lost 1 base, J lost 2 bases, and 12 bases lay in between. The DNA of the CDR3 is TGCAGTGCTAGAGCCCCCACGGAGGGCAATCAGCCCCAGCATTTT. This translates into CSARAPTEGNQPQHF.

The chain recombines TRBV27 with TRBJ2-3; 10 bases match TRBD2. J lost 5 bases, V lost 5 bases, and 4 bases had no gene match. Germline V gene lookup returns CDR1 MNHEY and CDR2 SMNVEV (reference sequence). This CDR3 has 14 residues. For the CDR3, the DNA is TGTGCCAGCAGTCTAGCGGGAGCCGGAGATACGCAGTATTTT. It specifies CASSLAGAGDTQYF.

There are a few counts of this clone. The chain joins TRBV24-1 to TRBJ1-1, with TRBD1 as a possible D gene (5 bases). The V gene lost 4 bases and the J gene lost 11 bases, with 16 bases spanning the gap. There are 13 residues in the CDR3. CDR1 KGHDR and CDR2 SFDVKD come from the germline V gene. The CDR3 DNA is TGTGCCACCAGTGAACCAGGGTTTTCACAGGCTTTCTTT. It encodes CATSEPGFSQAFF.

This clone turned up a few times. V gene TRBV28 combines with J gene TRBJ1-2; tentatively, D is TRBD1 (5 bases). With 6 bases removed from V and 4 bases from J, the gap between germline ends came to 12 bases. Germline V gene lookup returns CDR1 MDHEN and CDR2 SYDVKM. The CDR3 is made up of 13 amino acids. The CDR3 nucleotides are TGTGCCAGCAGAGCAGACGGGACCTATGGCTACACCTTC. Translation: CASRADGTYGYTF.

This CDR3 reads CASQARGGTDTQYF. In DNA, the CDR3 is TGTGCCAGCCAAGCCCGGGGGGGCACAGATACGCAGTATTTT. V is TRBV27 and J is TRBJ2-3; 7 bases fit TRBD2. V trimming: 8 bases; J trimming: 1 base; junction bases outside the gene matches: 6. Germline V CDR1 and CDR2: MNHEY, SMNVEV (reference sequence). The CDR3 runs to 14 residues.

This clone was seen more than once but under ten times. The chain joins TRBV27 to TRBJ2-7; 7 bases agree with TRBD1. V lost 6 bases, J lost 2 bases, and 4 bases stayed unmatched. This CDR3 region has 13 residues. The germline V gene has CDR1 MNHEY and CDR2 SMNVEV (reference sequence). CDR3 residues: CASSGTEPYEQYF. CDR3 coding DNA: TGTGCCAGCAGCGGGACAGAGCCCTACGAGCAGTACTTC.

The chain couples TRBV6-1 to TRBJ2-1; 8 bases fit TRBD1. The germline CDR1 and CDR2 sequences are MNHNS and SASEGT. This CDR3 is built from 12 residues. With V trimmed by 4 bases and J by 12 bases, 5 bases remained unmatched. For the CDR3, the DNA is TGTGCCAGCAGTGCCCAGGGGGCAGGGCAGTTCTTC. This codes for CASSAQGAGQFF.

This clone was detected a few times. This chain uses TRBV27 with TRBJ2-1; 10 bases match TRBD2. Germline CDR1 reads MNHEY; CDR2 reads SMNVEV (reference sequence). The CDR3 covers 12 residues. Trimming removed 6 bases from V and 10 bases from J; junction bases left unmatched: 3. The CDR3 loop is CASRLAGREQFF. Here the CDR3 DNA reads TGTGCCAGCAGACTAGCGGGGAGGGAGCAGTTCTTC.

This clone was recorded a few times. This sample also contains other DNA sequences that code for the same CDR3. The J gene is TRBJ2-7, the V gene TRBV28; 9 bases align to TRBD2. The CDR3 is 16 amino acids. Trimming at V came to 4 bases and at J to 5 bases, leaving 12 bases not matched to a gene. Looked up from germline, CDR1 is MDHEN and CDR2 is SYDVKM. CDR3 nucleotide sequence: TGTGCCAGCAGTTCCACCCCCGGGACTAGCCTCGACGAGCAGTACTTC. Translating gives CASSSTPGTSLDEQYF.